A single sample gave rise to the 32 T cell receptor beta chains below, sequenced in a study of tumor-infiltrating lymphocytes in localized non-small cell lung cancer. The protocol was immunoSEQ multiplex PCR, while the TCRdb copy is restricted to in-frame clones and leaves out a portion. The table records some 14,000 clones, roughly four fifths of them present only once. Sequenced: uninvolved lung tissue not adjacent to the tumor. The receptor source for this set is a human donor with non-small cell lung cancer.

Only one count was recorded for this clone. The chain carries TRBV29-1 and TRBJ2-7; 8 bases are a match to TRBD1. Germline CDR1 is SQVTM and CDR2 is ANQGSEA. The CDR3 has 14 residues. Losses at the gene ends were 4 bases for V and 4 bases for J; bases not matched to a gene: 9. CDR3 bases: TGCAGCGTTGGAGGCGCACAGGGGGGATACGAGCAGTACTTC. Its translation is CSVGGAQGGYEQYF.

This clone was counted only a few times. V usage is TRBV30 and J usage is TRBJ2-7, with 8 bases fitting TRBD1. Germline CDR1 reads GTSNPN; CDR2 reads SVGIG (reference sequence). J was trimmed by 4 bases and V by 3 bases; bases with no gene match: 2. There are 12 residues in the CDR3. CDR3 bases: TGTGCCTGGAGATACAGGGGGTACGAGCAGTACTTC. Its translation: CAWRYRGYEQYF. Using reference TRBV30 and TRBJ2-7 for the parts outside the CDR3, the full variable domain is SQTIHQWPATLVQPVGSPLSLECTVEGTSNPNLYWYRQAAGRGLQLLFYSVGIGQISSEVPQNLSASRPQDRQFILSSKKLLLSDSGFYLCAWRYRGYEQYFGPGTRLTVT.

This CDR3 is CASSLGTGSGQYF. The DNA for the CDR3 is TGTGCCAGCAGTTTAGGGACAGGGAGTGGGCAGTACTTC. This chain connects TRBV27 to TRBJ2-7; TRBD1 agrees at 9 bases. The CDR3 length is 13 residues. CDR1 is MNHEY, CDR2 SMNVEV, per germline (reference sequence). V trimming: 2 bases; J trimming: 9 bases; junction bases outside the gene matches: 5.

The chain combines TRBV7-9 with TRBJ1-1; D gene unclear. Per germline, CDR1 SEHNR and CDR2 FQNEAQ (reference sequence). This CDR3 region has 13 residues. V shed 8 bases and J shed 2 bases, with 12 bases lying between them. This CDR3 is CASATTGNTEAFF. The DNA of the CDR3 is TGTGCCAGCGCCACGACGGGAAACACTGAAGCTTTCTTT.

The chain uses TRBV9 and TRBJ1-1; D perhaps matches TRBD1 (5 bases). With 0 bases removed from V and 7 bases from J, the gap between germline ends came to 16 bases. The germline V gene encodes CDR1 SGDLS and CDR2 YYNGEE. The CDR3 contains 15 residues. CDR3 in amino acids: CASSVVPPSQGEAFF. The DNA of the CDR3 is TGTGCCAGCAGCGTAGTACCCCCGAGTCAGGGTGAAGCTTTCTTT.

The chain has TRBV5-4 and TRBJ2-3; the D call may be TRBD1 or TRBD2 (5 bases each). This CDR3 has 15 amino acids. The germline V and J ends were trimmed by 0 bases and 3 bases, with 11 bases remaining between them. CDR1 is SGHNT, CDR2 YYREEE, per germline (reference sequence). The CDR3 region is CASSLGGTRTDTQYF. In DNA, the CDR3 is TGTGCCAGCAGCTTGGGGGGGACCAGAACAGATACGCAGTATTTT. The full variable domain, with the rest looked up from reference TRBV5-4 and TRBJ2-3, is ETGVTQSPTHLIKTRGQQVTLRCSSQSGHNTVSWYQQALGQGPQFIFQYYREEENGRGNFPPRFSGLQFPNYSSELNVNALELDDSALYLCASSLGGTRTDTQYFGPGTRLTVL.

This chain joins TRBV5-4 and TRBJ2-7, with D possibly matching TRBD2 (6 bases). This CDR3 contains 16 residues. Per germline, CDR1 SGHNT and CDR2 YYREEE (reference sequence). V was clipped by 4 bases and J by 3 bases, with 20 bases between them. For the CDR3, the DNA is TGTGCCAGCAGCCCCGCCCCGCGGGGAAGAATCTACGAGCAGTACTTC. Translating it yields CASSPAPRGRIYEQYF.

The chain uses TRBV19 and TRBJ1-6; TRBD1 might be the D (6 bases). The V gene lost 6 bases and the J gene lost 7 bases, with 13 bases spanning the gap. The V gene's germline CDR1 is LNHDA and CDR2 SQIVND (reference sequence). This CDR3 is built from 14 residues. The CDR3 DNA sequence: TGTGCCAGTAGCGACAGGCTAGGAAATTCACCCCTCCACTTT. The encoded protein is CASSDRLGNSPLHF.

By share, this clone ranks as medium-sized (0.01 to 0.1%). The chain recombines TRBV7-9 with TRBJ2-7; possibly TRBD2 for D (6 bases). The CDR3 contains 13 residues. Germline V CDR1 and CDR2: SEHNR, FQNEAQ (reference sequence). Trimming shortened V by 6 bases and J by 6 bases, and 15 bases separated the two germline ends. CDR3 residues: CASSFRVGGEQYF. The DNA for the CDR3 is TGTGCCAGCAGTTTTCGGGTGGGGGGCGAGCAGTACTTC.

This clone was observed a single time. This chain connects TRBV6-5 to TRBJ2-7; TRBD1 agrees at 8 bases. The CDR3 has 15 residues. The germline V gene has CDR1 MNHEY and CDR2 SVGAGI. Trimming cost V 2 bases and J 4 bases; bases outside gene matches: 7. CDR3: CASSYAQGARYEQYF. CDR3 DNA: TGTGCCAGCAGTTACGCCCAGGGGGCGAGGTACGAGCAGTACTTC.

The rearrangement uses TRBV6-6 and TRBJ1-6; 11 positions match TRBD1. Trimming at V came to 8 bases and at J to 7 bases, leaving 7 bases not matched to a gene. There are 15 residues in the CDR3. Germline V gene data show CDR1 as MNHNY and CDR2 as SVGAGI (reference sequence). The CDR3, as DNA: TGTGCCAGCTCCCTGGGGACAGGGGGGAATTCACCCCTCCACTTT. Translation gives CASSLGTGGNSPLHF.

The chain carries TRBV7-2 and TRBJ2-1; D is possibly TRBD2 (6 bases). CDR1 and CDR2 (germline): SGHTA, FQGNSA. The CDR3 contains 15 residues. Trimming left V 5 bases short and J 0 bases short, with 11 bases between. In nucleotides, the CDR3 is TGTGCCAGCAGCGACTCGGGACTCTCCTACAATGAGCAGTTCTTC. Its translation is CASSDSGLSYNEQFF.

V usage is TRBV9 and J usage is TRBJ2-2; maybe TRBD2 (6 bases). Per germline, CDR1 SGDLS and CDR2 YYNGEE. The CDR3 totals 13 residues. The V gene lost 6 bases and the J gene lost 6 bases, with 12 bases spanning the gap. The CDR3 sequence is CASNPGGSGELFF. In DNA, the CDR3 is TGTGCCAGCAACCCCGGGGGATCCGGGGAGCTGTTTTTT.

CDR3 residues: CASSQGSGRTYEQYF. The CDR3 DNA follows: TGCGCCAGCAGCCAGGGTAGCGGGCGAACCTACGAGCAGTACTTC. This chain links TRBV5-1 with TRBJ2-7, with 7 bases identical to TRBD2. The junction had 9 bases not matched to a gene; V was cut back by 4 bases and J by 2 bases. The CDR3 totals 15 residues. Germline V gives CDR1 SGHRS, CDR2 YFSETQ. Combining the CDR3 with reference TRBV5-1 and TRBJ2-7 gives the whole variable domain KAGVTQTPRYLIKTRGQQVTLSCSPISGHRSVSWYQQTPGQGLQFLFEYFSETQRNKGNFPGRFSGRQFSNSRSEMNVSTLELGDSALYLCASSQGSGRTYEQYFGPGTRLTVT.

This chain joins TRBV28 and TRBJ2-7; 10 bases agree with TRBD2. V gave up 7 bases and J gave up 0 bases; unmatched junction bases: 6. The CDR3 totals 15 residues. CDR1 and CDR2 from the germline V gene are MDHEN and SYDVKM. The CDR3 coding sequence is TGTGCCAGCAACCGAGCGGGGGGGACCTCCTACGAGCAGTACTTC. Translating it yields CASNRAGGTSYEQYF. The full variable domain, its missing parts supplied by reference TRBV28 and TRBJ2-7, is DVKVTQSSRYLVKRTGEKVFLECVQDMDHENMFWYRQDPGLGLRLIYFSYDVKMKEKGDIPEGYSVSREKKERFSLILESASTNQTSMYLCASNRAGGTSYEQYFGPGTRLTVT.

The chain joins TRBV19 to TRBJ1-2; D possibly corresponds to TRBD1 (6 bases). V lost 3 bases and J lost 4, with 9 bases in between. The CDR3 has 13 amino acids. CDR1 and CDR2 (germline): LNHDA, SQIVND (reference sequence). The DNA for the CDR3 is TGTGCCAGTAGTATCGGACAGCCCTATGGCTACACCTTC. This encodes CASSIGQPYGYTF.

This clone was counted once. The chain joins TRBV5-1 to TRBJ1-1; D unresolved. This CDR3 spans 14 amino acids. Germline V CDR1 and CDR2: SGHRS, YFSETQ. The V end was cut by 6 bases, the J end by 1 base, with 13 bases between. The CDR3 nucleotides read TGCGCCAGCACCACGGACGGAAGGAACACTGAAGCTTTCTTT. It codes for CASTTDGRNTEAFF.

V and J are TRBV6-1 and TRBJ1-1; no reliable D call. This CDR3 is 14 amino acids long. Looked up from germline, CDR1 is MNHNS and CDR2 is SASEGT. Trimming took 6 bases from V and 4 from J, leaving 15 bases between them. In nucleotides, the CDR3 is TGTGCCAGCAGAATCGGGGAATCCCGCACTGAAGCTTTCTTT. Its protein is CASRIGESRTEAFF.

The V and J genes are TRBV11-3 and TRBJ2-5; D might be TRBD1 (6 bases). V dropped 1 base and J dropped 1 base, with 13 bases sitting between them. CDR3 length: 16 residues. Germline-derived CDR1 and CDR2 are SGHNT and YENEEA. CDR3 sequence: CASSLGDQGTQETQYF. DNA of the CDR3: TGTGCCAGCAGCTTAGGGGACCAGGGGACCCAAGAGACCCAGTACTTC.

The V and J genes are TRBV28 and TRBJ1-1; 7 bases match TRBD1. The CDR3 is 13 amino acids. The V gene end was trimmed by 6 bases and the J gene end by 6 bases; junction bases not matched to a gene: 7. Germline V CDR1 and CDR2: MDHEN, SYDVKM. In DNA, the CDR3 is TGTGCCAGCAGGCTACAGGGGACTCCTGAAGCTTTCTTT. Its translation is CASRLQGTPEAFF.

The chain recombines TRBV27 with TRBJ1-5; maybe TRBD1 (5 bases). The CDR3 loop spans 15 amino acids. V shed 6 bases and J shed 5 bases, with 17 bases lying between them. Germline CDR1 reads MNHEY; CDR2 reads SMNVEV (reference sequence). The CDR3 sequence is CASSPGTARDQPQHF. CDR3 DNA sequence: TGTGCCAGCAGCCCAGGGACCGCTCGTGATCAGCCCCAGCATTTT.

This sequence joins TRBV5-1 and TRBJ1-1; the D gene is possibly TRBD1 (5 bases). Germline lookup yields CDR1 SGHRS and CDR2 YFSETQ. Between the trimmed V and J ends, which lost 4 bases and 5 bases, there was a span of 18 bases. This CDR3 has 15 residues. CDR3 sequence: CASSPGLRAGTEAFF. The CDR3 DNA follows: TGCGCCAGCAGCCCAGGACTCAGGGCGGGAACTGAAGCTTTCTTT.

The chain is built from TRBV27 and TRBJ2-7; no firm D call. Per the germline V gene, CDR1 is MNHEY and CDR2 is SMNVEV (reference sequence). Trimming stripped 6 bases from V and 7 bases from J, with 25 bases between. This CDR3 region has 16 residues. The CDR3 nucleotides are TGTGCCAGCAGCCTACTATTTGAGACTGGTGATGAGGAGCAGTACTTC. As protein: CASSLLFETGDEEQYF.

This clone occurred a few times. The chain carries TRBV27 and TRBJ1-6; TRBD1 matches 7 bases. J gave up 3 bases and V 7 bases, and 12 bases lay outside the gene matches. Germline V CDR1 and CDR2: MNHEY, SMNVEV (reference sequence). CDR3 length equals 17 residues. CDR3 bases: TGTGCCAGCATGCCCGTAGAGGGGGCGCGCTATAATTCACCCCTCCACTTT. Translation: CASMPVEGARYNSPLHF.

CDR3 region: CASSQEIGANTGELFF. CDR3 sequence (DNA): TGTGCCAGCAGCCAAGAGATCGGAGCGAACACCGGGGAGCTGTTTTTT. The rearrangement joins TRBV4-2 to TRBJ2-2, with D unclear. This CDR3 is built from 16 residues. Germline CDR1 LGHNA, CDR2 YNFKEQ. V was shortened by 0 bases and J by 0 bases, with 8 bases between the two germline ends.

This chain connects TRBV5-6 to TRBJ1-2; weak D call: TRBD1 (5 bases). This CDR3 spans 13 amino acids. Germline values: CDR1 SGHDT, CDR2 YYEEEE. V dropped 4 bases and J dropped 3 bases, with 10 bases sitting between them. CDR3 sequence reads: CASSEQEDYGYTF. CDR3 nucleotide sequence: TGTGCCAGCAGCGAACAGGAAGACTATGGCTACACCTTC.

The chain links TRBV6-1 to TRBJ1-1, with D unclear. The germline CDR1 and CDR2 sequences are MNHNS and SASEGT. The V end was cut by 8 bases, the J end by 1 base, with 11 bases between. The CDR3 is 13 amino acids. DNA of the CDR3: TGTGCCAGCCAGGTGGACGAGAACACTGAAGCTTTCTTT. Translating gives CASQVDENTEAFF.

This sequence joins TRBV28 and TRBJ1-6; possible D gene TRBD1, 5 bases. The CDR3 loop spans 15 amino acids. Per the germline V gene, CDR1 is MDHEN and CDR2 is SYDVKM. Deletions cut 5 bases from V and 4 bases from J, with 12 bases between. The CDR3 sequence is CASSPGNLYNSPLHF. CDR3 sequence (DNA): TGTGCCAGCAGTCCAGGGAATTTATATAATTCACCCCTCCACTTT.

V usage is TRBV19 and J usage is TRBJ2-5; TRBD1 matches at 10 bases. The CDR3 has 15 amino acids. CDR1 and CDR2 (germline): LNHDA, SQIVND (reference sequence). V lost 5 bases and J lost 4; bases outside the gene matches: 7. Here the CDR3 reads CASSLTGTGAETQYF. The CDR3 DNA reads TGTGCCAGTAGTCTTACCGGGACAGGGGCAGAGACCCAGTACTTC.

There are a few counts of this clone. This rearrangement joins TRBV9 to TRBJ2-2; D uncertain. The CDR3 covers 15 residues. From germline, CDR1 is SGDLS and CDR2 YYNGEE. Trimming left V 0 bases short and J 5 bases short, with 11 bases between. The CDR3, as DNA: TGTGCCAGCAGCGTAGCCCCCAGTGGGACCGGGGAGCTGTTTTTT. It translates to CASSVAPSGTGELFF.

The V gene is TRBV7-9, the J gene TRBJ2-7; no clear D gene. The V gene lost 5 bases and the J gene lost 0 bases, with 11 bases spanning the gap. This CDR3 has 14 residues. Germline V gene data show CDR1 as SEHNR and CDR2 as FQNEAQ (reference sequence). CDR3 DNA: TGTGCCAGCAGCCCATGGACCGACTCCTACGAGCAGTACTTC. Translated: CASSPWTDSYEQYF.

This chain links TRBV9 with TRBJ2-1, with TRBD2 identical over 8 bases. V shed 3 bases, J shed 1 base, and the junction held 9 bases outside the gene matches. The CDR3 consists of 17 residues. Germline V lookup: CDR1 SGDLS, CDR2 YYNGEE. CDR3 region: CASSGGASGRSYNEQFF. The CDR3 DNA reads TGTGCCAGCAGCGGAGGAGCTAGCGGGCGTTCCTACAATGAGCAGTTCTTC. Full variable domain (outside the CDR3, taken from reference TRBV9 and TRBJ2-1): DSGVTQTPKHLITATGQRVTLRCSPRSGDLSVYWYQQSLDQGLQFLIQYYNGEERAKGNILERFSAQQFPDLHSELNLSSLELGDSALYFCASSGGASGRSYNEQFFGPGTRLTVL.